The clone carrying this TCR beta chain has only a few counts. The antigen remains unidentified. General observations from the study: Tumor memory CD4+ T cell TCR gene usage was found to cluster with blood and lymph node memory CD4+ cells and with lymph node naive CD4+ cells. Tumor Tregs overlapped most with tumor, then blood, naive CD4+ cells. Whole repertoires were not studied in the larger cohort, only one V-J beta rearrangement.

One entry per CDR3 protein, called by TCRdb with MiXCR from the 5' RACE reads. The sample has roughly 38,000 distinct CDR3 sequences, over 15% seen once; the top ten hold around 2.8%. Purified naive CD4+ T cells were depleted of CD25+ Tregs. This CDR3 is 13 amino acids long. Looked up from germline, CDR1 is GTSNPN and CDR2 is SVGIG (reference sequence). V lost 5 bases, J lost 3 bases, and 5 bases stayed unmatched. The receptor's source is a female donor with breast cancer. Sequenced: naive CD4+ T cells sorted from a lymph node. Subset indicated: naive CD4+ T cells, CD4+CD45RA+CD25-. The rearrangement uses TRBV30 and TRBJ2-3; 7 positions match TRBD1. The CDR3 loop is CAWRQGITDTQYF. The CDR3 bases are TGTGCCTGGCGACAGGGAATTACAGATACGCAGTATTTT.